This entry features one T cell receptor beta chain sequence. This entry is derived from a study of blood T cell repertoires in COVID-19. Using immunoSEQ multiplex PCR, the repertoire was profiled, and TCRdb retains in-frame clones only, with some absent. This sample has roughly 500,000 clones, with roughly 90% found just once. Germline values: CDR1 KGHDR, CDR2 SFDVKD. The CDR3 extends over 19 amino acids. J was trimmed by 6 bases and V by 3 bases; bases with no gene match: 15. The chain uses TRBV24-1 and TRBJ2-1, with 11 nucleotides matching TRBD2. The clonotype originates from a woman aged 35 to 49 who had recovered from COVID-19. Material: PBMCs or T cells enriched from blood (not recorded which). The CDR3 sequence is CATSDPGLAEFSGSNEQFF. The CDR3 bases are TGTGCCACCAGTGATCCGGGACTAGCGGAGTTTTCGGGATCCAATGAGCAGTTCTTC.